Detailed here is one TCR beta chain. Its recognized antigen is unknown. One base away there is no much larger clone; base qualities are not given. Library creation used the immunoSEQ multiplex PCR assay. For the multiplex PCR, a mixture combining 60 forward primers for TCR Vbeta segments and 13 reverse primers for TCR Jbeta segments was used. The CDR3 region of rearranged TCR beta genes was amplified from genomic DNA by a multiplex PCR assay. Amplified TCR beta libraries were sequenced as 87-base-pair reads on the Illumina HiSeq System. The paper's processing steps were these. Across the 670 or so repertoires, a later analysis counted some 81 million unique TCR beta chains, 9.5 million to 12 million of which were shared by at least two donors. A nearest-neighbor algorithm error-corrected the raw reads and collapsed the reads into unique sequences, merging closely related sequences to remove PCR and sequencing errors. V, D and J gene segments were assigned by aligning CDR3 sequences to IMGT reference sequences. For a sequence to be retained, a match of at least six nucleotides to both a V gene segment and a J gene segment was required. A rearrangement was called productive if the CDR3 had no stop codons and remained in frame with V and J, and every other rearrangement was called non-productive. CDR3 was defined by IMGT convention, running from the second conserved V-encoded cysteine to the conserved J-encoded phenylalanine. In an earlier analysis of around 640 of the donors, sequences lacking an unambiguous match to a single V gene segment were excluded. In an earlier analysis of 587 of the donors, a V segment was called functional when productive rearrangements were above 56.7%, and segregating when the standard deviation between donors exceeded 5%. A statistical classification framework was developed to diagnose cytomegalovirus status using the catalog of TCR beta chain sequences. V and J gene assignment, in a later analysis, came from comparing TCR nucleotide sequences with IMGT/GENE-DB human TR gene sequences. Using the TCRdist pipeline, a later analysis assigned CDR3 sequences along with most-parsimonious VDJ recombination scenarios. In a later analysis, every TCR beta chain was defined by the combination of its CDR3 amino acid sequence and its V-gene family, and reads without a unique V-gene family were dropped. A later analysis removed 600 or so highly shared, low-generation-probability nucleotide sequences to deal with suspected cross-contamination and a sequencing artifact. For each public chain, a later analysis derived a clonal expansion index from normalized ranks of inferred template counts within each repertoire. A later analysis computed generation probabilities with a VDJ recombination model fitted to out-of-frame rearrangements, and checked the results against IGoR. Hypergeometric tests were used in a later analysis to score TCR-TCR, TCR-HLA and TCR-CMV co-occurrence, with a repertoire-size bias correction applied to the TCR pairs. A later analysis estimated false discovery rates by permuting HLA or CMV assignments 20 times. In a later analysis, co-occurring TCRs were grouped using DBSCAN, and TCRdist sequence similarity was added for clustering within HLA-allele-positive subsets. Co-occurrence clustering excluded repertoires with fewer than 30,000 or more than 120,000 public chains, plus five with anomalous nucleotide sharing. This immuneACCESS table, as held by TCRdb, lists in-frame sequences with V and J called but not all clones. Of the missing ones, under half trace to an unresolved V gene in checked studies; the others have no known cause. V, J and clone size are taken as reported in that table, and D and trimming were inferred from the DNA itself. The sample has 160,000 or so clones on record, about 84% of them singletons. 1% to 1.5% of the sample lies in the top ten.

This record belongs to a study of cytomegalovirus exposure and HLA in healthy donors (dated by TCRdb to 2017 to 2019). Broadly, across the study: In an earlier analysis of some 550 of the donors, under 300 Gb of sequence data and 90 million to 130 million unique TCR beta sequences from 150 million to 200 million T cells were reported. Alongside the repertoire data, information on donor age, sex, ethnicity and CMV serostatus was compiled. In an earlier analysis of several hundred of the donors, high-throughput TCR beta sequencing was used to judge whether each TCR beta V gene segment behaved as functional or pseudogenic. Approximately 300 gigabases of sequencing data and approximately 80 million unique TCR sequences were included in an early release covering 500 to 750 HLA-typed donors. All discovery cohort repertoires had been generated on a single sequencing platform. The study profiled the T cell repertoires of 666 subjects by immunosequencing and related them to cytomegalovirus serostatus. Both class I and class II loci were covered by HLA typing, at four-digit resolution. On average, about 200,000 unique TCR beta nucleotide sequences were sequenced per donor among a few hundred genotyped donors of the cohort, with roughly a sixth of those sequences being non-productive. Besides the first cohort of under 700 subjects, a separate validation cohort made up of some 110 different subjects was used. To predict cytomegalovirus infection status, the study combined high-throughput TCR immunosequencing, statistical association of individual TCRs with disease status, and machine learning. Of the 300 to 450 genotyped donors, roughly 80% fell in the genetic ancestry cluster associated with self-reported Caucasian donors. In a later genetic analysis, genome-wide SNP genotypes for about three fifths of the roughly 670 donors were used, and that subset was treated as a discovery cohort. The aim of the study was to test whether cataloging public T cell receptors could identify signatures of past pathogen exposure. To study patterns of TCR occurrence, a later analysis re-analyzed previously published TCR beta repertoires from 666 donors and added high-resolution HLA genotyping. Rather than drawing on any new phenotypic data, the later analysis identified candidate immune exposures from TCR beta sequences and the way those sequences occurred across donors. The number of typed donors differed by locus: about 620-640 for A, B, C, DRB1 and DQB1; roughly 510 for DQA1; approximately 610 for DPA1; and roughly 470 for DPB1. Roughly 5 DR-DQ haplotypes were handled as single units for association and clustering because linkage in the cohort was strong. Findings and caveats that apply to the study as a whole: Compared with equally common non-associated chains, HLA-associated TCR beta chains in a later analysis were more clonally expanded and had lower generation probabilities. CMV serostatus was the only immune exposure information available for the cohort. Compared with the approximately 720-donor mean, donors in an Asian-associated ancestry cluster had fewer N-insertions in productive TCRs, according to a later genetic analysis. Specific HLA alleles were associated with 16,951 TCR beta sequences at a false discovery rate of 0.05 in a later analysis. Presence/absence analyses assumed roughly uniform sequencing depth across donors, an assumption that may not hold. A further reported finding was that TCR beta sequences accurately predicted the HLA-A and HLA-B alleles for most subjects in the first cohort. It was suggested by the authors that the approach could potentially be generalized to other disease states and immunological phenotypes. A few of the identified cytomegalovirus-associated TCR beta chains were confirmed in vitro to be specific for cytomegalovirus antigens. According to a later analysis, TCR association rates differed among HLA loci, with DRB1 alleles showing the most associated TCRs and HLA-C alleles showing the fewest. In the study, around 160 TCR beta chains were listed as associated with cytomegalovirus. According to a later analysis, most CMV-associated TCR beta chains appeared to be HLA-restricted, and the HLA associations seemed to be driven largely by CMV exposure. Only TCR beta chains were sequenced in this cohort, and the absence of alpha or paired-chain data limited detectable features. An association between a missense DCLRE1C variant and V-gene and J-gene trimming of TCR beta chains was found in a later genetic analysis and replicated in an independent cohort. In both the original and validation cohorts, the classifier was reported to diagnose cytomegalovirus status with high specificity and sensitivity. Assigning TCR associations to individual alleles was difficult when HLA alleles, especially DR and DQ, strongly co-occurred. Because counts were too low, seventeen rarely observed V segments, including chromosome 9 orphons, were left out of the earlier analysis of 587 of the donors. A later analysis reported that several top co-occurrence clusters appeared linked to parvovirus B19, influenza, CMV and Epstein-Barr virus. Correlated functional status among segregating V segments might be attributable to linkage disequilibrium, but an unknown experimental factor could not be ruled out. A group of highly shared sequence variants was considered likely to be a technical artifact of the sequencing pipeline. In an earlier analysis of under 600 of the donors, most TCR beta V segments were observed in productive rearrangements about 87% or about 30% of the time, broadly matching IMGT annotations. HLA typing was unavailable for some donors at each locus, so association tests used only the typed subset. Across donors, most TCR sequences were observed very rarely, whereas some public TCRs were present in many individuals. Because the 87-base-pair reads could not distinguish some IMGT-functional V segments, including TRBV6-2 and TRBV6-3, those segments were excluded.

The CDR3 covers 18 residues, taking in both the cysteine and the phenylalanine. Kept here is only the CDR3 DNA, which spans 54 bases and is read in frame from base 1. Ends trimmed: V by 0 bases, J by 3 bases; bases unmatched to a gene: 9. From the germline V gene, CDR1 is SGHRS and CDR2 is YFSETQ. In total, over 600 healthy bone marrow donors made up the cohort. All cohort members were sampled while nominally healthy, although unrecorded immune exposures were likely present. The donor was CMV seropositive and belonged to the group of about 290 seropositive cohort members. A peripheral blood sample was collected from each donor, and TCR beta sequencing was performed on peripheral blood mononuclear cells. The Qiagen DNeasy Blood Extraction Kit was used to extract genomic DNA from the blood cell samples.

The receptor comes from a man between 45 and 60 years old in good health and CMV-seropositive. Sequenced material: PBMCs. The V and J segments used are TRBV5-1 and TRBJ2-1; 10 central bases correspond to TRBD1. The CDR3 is CASSLGSLGQGGYNEQFF. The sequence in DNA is TGCGCCAGCAGCTTGGGCTCCTTAGGACAGGGGGGCTACAATGAGCAGTTCTTC.